Below are 6 T cell receptor beta chains sequenced from a single sample in a study of blood T cell repertoires in COVID-19. Sequenced by immunoSEQ multiplex PCR; TCRdb stores in-frame clones only, minus some. Of roughly 330,000 clones listed, more than 70% are singletons. The sample was peripheral blood. These receptors were collected from a woman in her forties or fifties with acute or convalescent COVID-19.

The V gene is TRBV7-8, the J gene TRBJ2-2, with a possible D match to TRBD2 (5 bases). Germline values: CDR1 SGHVS, CDR2 FQNEAQ. V was cut by 3 bases and J by 1 base, with 9 bases left in between. This CDR3 has 15 amino acids. DNA of the CDR3: TGTGCCAGCAGCTTCGGCGGGCGGAACACCGGGGAGCTGTTTTTT. Translated, it gives CASSFGGRNTGELFF. The whole variable domain, remainder taken from reference TRBV7-8 and TRBJ2-2, is GAGVSQSPRYKVAKRGQDVALRCDPISGHVSLFWYQQALGQGPEFLTYFQNEAQLDKSGLPSDRFFAERPEGSVSTLKIQRTQQEDSAVYLCASSFGGRNTGELFFGEGSRLTVL.

The chain uses TRBV30 and TRBJ1-5; TRBD1 agrees at 7 bases. The CDR3 has 13 residues. Germline values: CDR1 GTSNPN, CDR2 SVGIG (reference sequence). The V segment lost 2 bases and the J segment 6 bases; nucleotides outside the gene matches: 4. The CDR3 DNA is TGTGCCTGGAGTTCGGAGGGGGCTCAGCCCCAGCATTTT. Translated: CAWSSEGAQPQHF.

The V gene is TRBV5-4, the J gene TRBJ1-5; 7 positions match TRBD1. There are 14 residues in the CDR3. V lost 1 base and J lost 7; bases outside the gene matches: 5. Looked up from germline, CDR1 is SGHNT and CDR2 is YYREEE (reference sequence). The CDR3, as DNA: TGTGCCAGCAGCTTGCAGGGGGAAGGACAGCCCCAGCATTTT. It is translated as CASSLQGEGQPQHF.

V is TRBV10-3 and J is TRBJ2-7; 8 nucleotides agree with TRBD2. The V gene's germline CDR1 is ENHRY and CDR2 SYGVKD. The J segment lost 3 bases and the V segment lost 3 bases, leaving 10 bases of the junction unmatched. CDR3 length: 16 residues. The CDR3 DNA follows: TGTGCCATCAGTGATCGGGTAGCGGGAAGTGTCTACGAGCAGTACTTC. It is translated as CAISDRVAGSVYEQYF.

The V call is TRBV28, the J call TRBJ2-5; 10 nucleotides line up with TRBD2. Germline assignment: CDR1 MDHEN and CDR2 SYDVKM. Unmatched junction bases numbered 11, after V lost 5 bases and J lost 5 bases. The CDR3 is 16 residues long. The CDR3 DNA sequence: TGTGCCAGCAGTCCATACATAGCGGGAGGCTCGGAGACCCAGTACTTC. This translates into CASSPYIAGGSETQYF.

This rearrangement joins TRBV2 to TRBJ1-1, with 7 bases aligning to TRBD1. V shed 6 bases, J shed 1 base, and the junction held 5 bases outside the gene matches. The CDR3 consists of 14 residues. Germline V gives CDR1 SNHLY, CDR2 FYNNEI. This chain's CDR3 is CASRTGAQNTEAFF. As DNA, the CDR3 is TGTGCCAGCAGAACAGGGGCACAGAACACTGAAGCTTTCTTT.